The 21 T cell receptor beta chains below come from one sample, sequenced in a study of T-cell memory formation after mild COVID-19. A single record per CDR3 protein comes from TCRdb applying MiXCR to the 5' RACE reads. The sample lists over 45,000 distinct CDR3 sequences, 28% occurring once. The material sequenced was PBMCs or a T cell subset sorted from them (not recorded which). These TCRs come from a man aged 18 to 30 who had mild COVID-19 (a few samples of this study predate the infection). Cell type and time point are not known.

This clonotype occurred a few times. The rearrangement joins TRBV24-1 to TRBJ1-2; a possible D gene is TRBD1 (5 bases). Germline loops: CDR1 KGHDR, CDR2 SFDVKD. V was clipped by 4 bases and J by 3 bases, with 11 bases between them. The CDR3 runs 14 residues. CDR3: CATSESGTDYGYTF. CDR3 coding DNA: TGTGCCACCAGTGAATCCGGGACCGACTATGGCTACACCTTC.

J is TRBJ2-5 and V is TRBV29-1, with 10 bases lining up with TRBD2. After removal of 6 bases from V and 2 bases from J, the junction contained 6 bases not matched to a gene. CDR3 size: 14 residues. Germline assignment: CDR1 SQVTM and CDR2 ANQGSEA. The CDR3 DNA reads as TGCAGCGTCGAACTAGCGGGGAAACAAGAGACCCAGTACTTC. Translation gives CSVELAGKQETQYF.

V usage is TRBV7-9 and J usage is TRBJ2-7; possibly TRBD2 for D (6 bases). Germline-derived CDR1 and CDR2 are SEHNR and FQNEAQ (reference sequence). This CDR3 spans 13 amino acids. Between the trimmed V and J ends, which lost 1 base and 4 bases, there was a span of 8 bases. The DNA for the CDR3 is TGTGCCAGCAGCTTAGTGGAGGGATACGAGCAGTACTTC. Its translation is CASSLVEGYEQYF.

This clonotype was picked up many times. V gene TRBV4-3 combines with J gene TRBJ2-3; D is possibly TRBD2 (7 bases). V was shortened by 1 base and J by 2 bases, with 16 bases between the two germline ends. The CDR3 spans 17 residues. Per the germline V gene, CDR1 is LGHNA and CDR2 is YSLEER. CDR3 DNA sequence: TGCGCCAGCAGCCAAGGTTCTGCGGGGGCTTACACAGATACGCAGTATTTT. It codes for CASSQGSAGAYTDTQYF.

This clonotype was seen more than once but under ten times. The rearrangement links TRBV10-3 to TRBJ2-1; TRBD1 aligns across 7 bases. Germline CDR1 reads ENHRY; CDR2 reads SYGVKD. Trimming took 6 bases from V and 8 from J; bases not matched to a gene: 7. The CDR3 contains 13 residues. The CDR3 region has the DNA TGTGCCATCAGGAGTGGACAGGCTGATGAGCAGTTCTTC. Its protein is CAIRSGQADEQFF.

This clonotype was seen a few times. This rearrangement joins TRBV4-1 to TRBJ2-2; D is perhaps TRBD1 or TRBD2 (5 bases each). V shed 0 bases and J shed 6 bases, with 5 bases lying between them. This CDR3 spans 13 amino acids. Germline CDR1 is MGHRA and CDR2 is YSYEKL. The CDR3: CASSQEGPGELFF. DNA of the CDR3: TGCGCCAGCAGCCAAGAGGGACCCGGGGAGCTGTTTTTT.

The V and J genes are TRBV3-1 and TRBJ2-3; tentatively, D is TRBD2 (6 bases). The V end lost 2 bases, the J end lost 2 bases, and 14 bases lay between the germline ends. The CDR3 is 16 residues long. CDR1 LGHDT and CDR2 YNNKEL come from the germline V gene (reference sequence). The CDR3 DNA reads TGTGCCAGCAGCCAAAGTAGCGGAGAATCCACAGATACGCAGTATTTT. The encoded protein is CASSQSSGESTDTQYF.

This clonotype was detected ten times or more. The rearrangement links TRBV20-1 to TRBJ2-1, with 9 bases lining up with TRBD2. The junction had 18 bases not matched to a gene; V was cut back by 2 bases and J by 10 bases. This CDR3 has 17 residues. Germline loops: CDR1 DFQATT, CDR2 SNEGSKA (reference sequence). CDR3 DNA: TGCAGTGCTAGAACTGGGGCACCTAGCGGGGATGGAACGGAGCAGTTCTTC. It codes for CSARTGAPSGDGTEQFF.

This clonotype was picked up a small number of times. J is TRBJ2-3 and V is TRBV12-3 or TRBV12-4; 7 bases align to TRBD2. The V and J ends lost 7 bases and 0 bases, in that order; junction bases with no gene match: 7. The CDR3 spans 15 residues. The CDR3 loop reads CASTGLADSTDTQYF. DNA of the CDR3: TGTGCCAGCACGGGGCTAGCGGATAGCACAGATACGCAGTATTTT.

This clonotype came up a few times. The chain links TRBV20-1 to TRBJ2-1; TRBD2 might be the D (6 bases). The CDR3 length is 14 residues. The germline V gene encodes CDR1 DFQATT and CDR2 SNEGSKA (reference sequence). V lost 4 bases to trimming and J lost 6 bases, with 16 bases between them. The CDR3 nucleotides read TGCAGTGCTACCACTAGCCTTTTTCCCAATGAGCAGTTCTTC. Translation gives CSATTSLFPNEQFF.

This chain's CDR3 is CASSDPGQGTSSGNTIYF. Written as DNA, the CDR3 is TGTGCCAGCAGCGACCCGGGACAGGGGACCAGCTCTGGAAACACCATATATTTT. The V and J genes are TRBV5-4 and TRBJ1-3, with TRBD1 matching 10 bases. CDR1 and CDR2 (germline): SGHNT, YYREEE (reference sequence). Trimming cost V 4 bases and J 0 bases; bases outside gene matches: 10. The CDR3 contains 18 residues. Complete variable domain (other parts from reference TRBV5-4 and TRBJ1-3): ETGVTQSPTHLIKTRGQQVTLRCSSQSGHNTVSWYQQALGQGPQFIFQYYREEENGRGNFPPRFSGLQFPNYSSELNVNALELDDSALYLCASSDPGQGTSSGNTIYFGEGSWLTVV.

In this sample, this clonotype turned up a few times. V and J are TRBV27 and TRBJ2-2; 8 bases line up with TRBD1. The CDR3 runs to 16 residues. J gave up 4 bases and V 5 bases, and 9 bases lay outside the gene matches. Germline CDR1 is MNHEY and CDR2 is SMNVEV (reference sequence). In nucleotides, the CDR3 is TGTGCCAGCAGTCCTAACCCCCAGGGGGCCACCGGGGAGCTGTTTTTT. It specifies CASSPNPQGATGELFF.

The chain is built from TRBV4-3 and TRBJ2-1; weak D call: TRBD2 (5 bases). V was trimmed by 1 base and J by 3 bases, leaving 10 bases between them. This CDR3 has 15 amino acids. Germline CDR1 is LGHNA and CDR2 is YSLEER. The CDR3 sequence is CASSQGTSNYNEQFF. The CDR3 region has the DNA TGCGCCAGCAGCCAAGGAACTAGTAACTACAATGAGCAGTTCTTC.

The V gene is TRBV4-3, the J gene TRBJ2-3; TRBD1 might be the D (5 bases). Germline CDR1 LGHNA, CDR2 YSLEER. The CDR3 consists of 15 residues. V was trimmed by 1 base and J by 6 bases, leaving 14 bases between them. CDR3 in amino acids: CASSQATVDVDTQYF. The DNA for the CDR3 is TGCGCCAGCAGCCAAGCGACAGTAGATGTTGATACGCAGTATTTT.

This clonotype was seen at least ten times. This chain joins TRBV9 and TRBJ2-1, with D perhaps matching TRBD2 (6 bases). With 4 bases removed from V and 0 bases from J, the gap between germline ends came to 8 bases. Germline V gene data show CDR1 as SGDLS and CDR2 as YYNGEE. This CDR3 region has 14 residues. CDR3 sequence (DNA): TGTGCCAGCAGCCTGGGGGGCTCCTACAATGAGCAGTTCTTC. Translated, it gives CASSLGGSYNEQFF.

The chain links TRBV7-2 to TRBJ2-1, with TRBD2 identical over 11 bases. CDR1 and CDR2 (germline): SGHTA, FQGNSA. The CDR3 runs 16 residues. V trimming: 2 bases; J trimming: 2 bases; junction bases outside the gene matches: 2. The CDR3: CASSLIAGGPYNEQFF. The CDR3 DNA reads as TGTGCCAGCAGCTTAATAGCGGGGGGGCCCTACAATGAGCAGTTCTTC.

This clonotype was observed a few times. V gene TRBV9 combines with J gene TRBJ2-2, with a possible D match to TRBD1 (6 bases). V shed 3 bases and J shed 2 bases, with 14 bases lying between them. The CDR3 length is 16 residues. Germline V gene sequence: CDR1 SGDLS, CDR2 YYNGEE. The DNA for the CDR3 is TGTGCCAGCAGCGACGGACAGAGTTCAAACACCGGGGAGCTGTTTTTT. Amino acids: CASSDGQSSNTGELFF.

This clonotype was observed a few times. This sequence joins TRBV4-3 and TRBJ2-2; D is perhaps TRBD1 (5 bases). The germline V and J ends were trimmed by 0 bases and 3 bases, with 11 bases remaining between them. CDR3 length: 16 amino acids. Germline V gene data show CDR1 as LGHNA and CDR2 as YSLEER. The CDR3 sequence: CASSQEKGMDTGELFF. The DNA of the CDR3 is TGCGCCAGCAGCCAAGAAAAGGGGATGGACACCGGGGAGCTGTTTTTT.

The chain employs TRBV6-2 or TRBV6-3 and TRBJ1-3; D ambiguous. CDR3 length: 13 residues. Germline CDR1 MNHEY, CDR2 SVGEGT. Trimming cost V 5 bases and J 2 bases, with 7 bases left between them. CDR3 sequence (DNA): TGTGCCAGCAGTCCGACCCCTGGAAACACCATATATTTT. This translates into CASSPTPGNTIYF.

The J gene is TRBJ2-1, the V gene TRBV6-5; a weak D match, TRBD2 (5 bases). This CDR3 has 15 residues. V lost 6 bases and J 0 bases, leaving 12 bases between the germline ends. Germline-derived CDR1 and CDR2 are MNHEY and SVGAGI. CDR3 in DNA: TGTGCCAGCAGCCGTGGACGGGGCTCCTACAATGAGCAGTTCTTC. Translation gives CASSRGRGSYNEQFF.

This clonotype was observed a few times. The chain employs TRBV6-2 or TRBV6-3 and TRBJ2-5, with 7 nucleotides matching TRBD2. Germline CDR1 MNHEY, CDR2 SVGEGT. The CDR3 loop spans 17 amino acids. Trimming took 5 bases from V and 5 from J; bases not matched to a gene: 17. For the CDR3, the DNA is TGTGCCAGCAGTCCTCTTCGACTAGCCCAACGGAGGGAGACCCAGTACTTC. This codes for CASSPLRLAQRRETQYF.